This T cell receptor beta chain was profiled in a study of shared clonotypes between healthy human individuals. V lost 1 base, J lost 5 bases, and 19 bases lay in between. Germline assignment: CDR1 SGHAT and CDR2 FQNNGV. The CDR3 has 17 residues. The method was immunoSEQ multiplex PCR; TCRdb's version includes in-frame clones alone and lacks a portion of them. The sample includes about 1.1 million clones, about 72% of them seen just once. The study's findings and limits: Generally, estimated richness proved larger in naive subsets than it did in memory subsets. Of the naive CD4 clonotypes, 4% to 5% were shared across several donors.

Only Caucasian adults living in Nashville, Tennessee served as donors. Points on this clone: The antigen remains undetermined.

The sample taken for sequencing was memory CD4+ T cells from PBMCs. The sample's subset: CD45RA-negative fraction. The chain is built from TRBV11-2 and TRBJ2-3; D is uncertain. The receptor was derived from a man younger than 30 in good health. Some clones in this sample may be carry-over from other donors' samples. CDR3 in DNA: TGTGCCAGCAGCTTAGCCCCCAAGGGCCCGCTCGTAGATACGCAGTATTTT. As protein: CASSLAPKGPLVDTQYF.